This T cell receptor (beta chain) derives from a study of blood T cells in healthy people across ages. CDR3 length: 13 amino acids. V gave up 5 bases and J gave up 4 bases, with 14 bases separating them. CDR1 DFQATT and CDR2 SNEGSKA come from the germline V gene (reference sequence). It was with a sample-barcoded 5' primer and a J-beta primer mix that a second PCR of roughly 7 to 12 cycles was run. Every single cDNA molecule received a tag from a template-switch adaptor with 12 random nucleotides. Every sample gave at least 2.5 million paired-end reads containing CDR3. From the 5' RACE reads, TCRdb called clonotypes with MiXCR, one entry per CDR3 protein. Of roughly 830,000 distinct CDR3 sequences in the sample, around two thirds were seen once. Whenever a sample was processed, at least 7 million PBMCs were isolated.

The TCR comes from a man younger than 45 in good health. Sample: blood. The chain employs TRBV20-1 and TRBJ2-5; D possibly corresponds to TRBD2 (6 bases). Written as DNA, the CDR3 is TGCAGTGCTCCTGCCAGCGGGTCAGAGACCCAGTACTTC. Amino acid sequence: CSAPASGSETQYF.